These 8 T cell receptor beta chains came from one sample sequenced in a study of CD8+CD57+ T cells in acquired aplastic anemia. CDR3 and TCR beta VDJ profiling relied on genomic DNA as the template. TCRdb ran MiXCR on the reads and lists one entry per CDR3 protein. The sample has about 240,000 distinct CDR3 sequences; about 44% are singletons. Patients chosen for sequencing had shown CD8+CD57+ cell expansion by flow cytometry. What was sequenced was sorted CD4+, CD8+, or CD8+CD57+ T cells (not recorded which) from PBMCs. The receptors were sampled from a human donor with aplastic anemia.

The chain links TRBV10-2 to TRBJ2-1, with D possibly TRBD2 on 5 matching bases. The CDR3 spans 11 residues. Trimming took off 0 bases at V and 12 bases at J, with 6 bases between the two ends. Looked up from germline, CDR1 is WSHSY and CDR2 is SAAADI. The CDR3 sequence is CASSESRVQFF. CDR3 sequence (DNA): TGCGCCAGCAGTGAGTCGAGGGTGCAGTTCTTC.

The table lists this clonotype with many counts. CDR3 sequence reads: CASSLDRRLRTRTDTQYF. In DNA form, the CDR3 reads TGTGCCAGCAGCCTCGACAGGAGACTACGAACACGCACAGATACGCAGTATTTT. V is TRBV5-6 and J is TRBJ2-3; maybe TRBD1 (6 bases). Per germline, CDR1 SGHDT and CDR2 YYEEEE. Trimming removed 4 bases at V and 1 base at J, with 22 bases between. The CDR3 consists of 18 residues.

The V and J genes are TRBV20-1 and TRBJ1-1; D ambiguous. CDR3 size: 13 residues. Germline V CDR1 and CDR2: DFQATT, SNEGSKA (reference sequence). The germline V and J ends were trimmed by 3 bases and 0 bases, with 8 bases remaining between them. DNA of the CDR3: TGCAGTGCTAGCTATGGTGTGAACACTGAAGCTTTCTTT. This gives the protein CSASYGVNTEAFF.

The chain carries TRBV4-1 and TRBJ1-2; tentative D call: TRBD1 (5 bases). The germline gives CDR1 MGHRA, CDR2 YSYEKL. V shed 5 bases and J shed 4 bases, with 17 bases lying between them. CDR3 length equals 15 residues. CDR3 residues: CASSVAQGQIYGYTF. In DNA form, the CDR3 reads TGCGCCAGCAGCGTTGCCCAAGGACAAATCTATGGCTACACCTTC.

This clonotype was recorded many times. The chain combines TRBV9 with TRBJ1-1, with D unresolved. CDR1 and CDR2 (germline): SGDLS, YYNGEE. The germline V and J ends were trimmed by 0 bases and 5 bases, with 5 bases remaining between them. This CDR3 is 12 amino acids long. The CDR3 here is CASSVDGTEAFF. The CDR3 nucleotides read TGTGCCAGCAGCGTAGACGGGACTGAAGCTTTCTTT.

This clonotype was recorded only once. This chain connects TRBV9 to TRBJ1-5, with unresolved D. The length of the CDR3 is 13 residues. The germline V gene encodes CDR1 SGDLS and CDR2 YYNGEE. V dropped 0 bases and J dropped 4 bases, with 5 bases sitting between them. CDR3 sequence reads: CASSVDWNQPQHF. In DNA form, the CDR3 reads TGTGCCAGCAGCGTAGACTGGAATCAGCCCCAGCATTTT.

Only a few counts were recorded for this clonotype. This chain uses TRBV18 with TRBJ2-7; D remains ambiguous. Germline CDR1 and CDR2: KGHSH and LQKENI. This CDR3 comprises 13 residues. V was trimmed by 2 bases and J by 2 bases, leaving 7 bases between them. The CDR3 DNA reads as TGTGCCAGCTCACCATTGGTAGCCTACGAGCAGTACTTC. The encoded protein is CASSPLVAYEQYF.

This chain links TRBV7-3 with TRBJ2-7, with 7 bases identical to TRBD1. The V and J ends lost 5 bases and 5 bases, in that order; junction bases with no gene match: 9. The CDR3 covers 14 residues. CDR1 and CDR2 (germline): SGHTA, FQGTGA. For the CDR3, the DNA is TGTGCCAGCAGCCAAGGAGGACAGGTTGACGAGCAGTACTTC. Its protein product is CASSQGGQVDEQYF.